Below, 20 T cell receptor beta chains from the same sample are listed, as sequenced in a study of blood T cell repertoires in COVID-19. Sequencing was performed with immunoSEQ multiplex PCR; in TCRdb, only in-frame clones are kept and a portion is missing. The sample lists around 300,000 clones, 80% to 90% occurring once. The sample comprised peripheral blood. The receptors shown here come from a woman between 65 and 79 years old with acute or convalescent COVID-19.

This rearrangement joins TRBV19 to TRBJ1-1; D unresolved. The CDR3 sequence is 13 residues long. CDR1 LNHDA and CDR2 SQIVND come from the germline V gene (reference sequence). V gave up 3 bases and J gave up 3 bases, with 8 bases separating them. The CDR3 loop reads CASSIGGDTEAFF. CDR3 sequence (DNA): TGTGCCAGTAGTATCGGCGGAGACACTGAAGCTTTCTTT.

This sequence joins TRBV5-4 and TRBJ1-1, with TRBD1 identical over 7 bases. The CDR3 spans 14 residues. Germline CDR1 SGHNT, CDR2 YYREEE (reference sequence). The junction had 2 bases not matched to a gene; V was cut back by 3 bases and J by 0 bases. The CDR3 bases are TGTGCCAGCAGCTCGCAGGGGGTGAACACTGAAGCTTTCTTT. It is translated as CASSSQGVNTEAFF.

The chain is built from TRBV3-1 (or the pseudogene TRBV3-2) and TRBJ1-2, with a possible D match to TRBD1 (6 bases). Germline CDR1 and CDR2: LGHDT and YNNKEL (reference sequence). The CDR3 contains 16 residues. V gave up 1 base and J gave up 4 bases, with 16 bases separating them. The CDR3 loop reads CASSQGVGGSAYGYTF. The DNA for the CDR3 is TGTGCCAGCAGCCAAGGGGTTGGGGGCAGTGCCTATGGCTACACCTTC.

The chain has TRBV7-8 and TRBJ2-7, with D maybe TRBD1 (5 bases). CDR1 is SGHVS, CDR2 FQNEAQ, per germline. V lost 3 bases, J lost 7 bases, and 25 bases lay in between. The CDR3 loop spans 17 amino acids. The CDR3 sequence is CASSFRVQGPRNGEQYF. The CDR3 DNA reads TGTGCCAGCAGCTTTAGAGTCCAGGGTCCCAGGAATGGAGAGCAGTACTTC.

This clone was seen once. The gene calls are TRBV5-6 and TRBJ2-2; TRBD1 matches 9 bases. In germline, CDR1 is SGHDT, CDR2 YYEEEE. The CDR3 totals 17 residues. Unmatched junction bases numbered 12, after V lost 4 bases and J lost 5 bases. For the CDR3, the DNA is TGTGCCAGCAGCCAAAATTACAGGGGGCGTAGGACCGGGGAGCTGTTTTTT. Translated, it gives CASSQNYRGRRTGELFF.

The V and J genes are TRBV19 and TRBJ1-2; TRBD1 aligns across 7 bases. This CDR3 region has 13 residues. Looked up from germline, CDR1 is LNHDA and CDR2 is SQIVND (reference sequence). After removal of 11 bases from V and 6 bases from J, the junction contained 12 bases not matched to a gene. As DNA, the CDR3 is TGTGCCGCCAACGAGGGGGCAGGGGATGGCTACACCTTC. Translating it yields CAANEGAGDGYTF. Complete variable domain (other parts from reference TRBV19 and TRBJ1-2): DGGITQSPKYLFRKEGQNVTLSCEQNLNHDAMYWYRQDPGQGLRLIYYSQIVNDFQKGDIAEGYSVSREKKESFPLTVTSAQKNPTAFYLCAANEGAGDGYTFGSGTRLTVV.

The genes are TRBV15 and TRBJ1-5, with a possible D match to TRBD1 (5 bases). Germline CDR1 reads LNHNV; CDR2 reads YYDKDF (reference sequence). V was cut by 0 bases and J by 6 bases, with 12 bases left in between. The CDR3 sequence is 15 residues long. The CDR3 coding sequence is TGTGCCACCAGCAGAGACAGGGAACTGGGTCAGCCCCAGCATTTT. Protein product: CATSRDRELGQPQHF.

The chain combines TRBV19 with TRBJ2-1, with 10 bases identical to TRBD1. V gave up 4 bases and J gave up 7 bases; unmatched junction bases: 10. Germline loops: CDR1 LNHDA, CDR2 SQIVND (reference sequence). The CDR3 covers 16 residues. CDR3 region: CASSREGTGARNEQFF. The CDR3 region has the DNA TGTGCCAGTAGTAGAGAAGGGACAGGGGCTAGAAATGAGCAGTTCTTC. Combining the CDR3 with reference TRBV19 and TRBJ2-1 gives the whole variable domain DGGITQSPKYLFRKEGQNVTLSCEQNLNHDAMYWYRQDPGQGLRLIYYSQIVNDFQKGDIAEGYSVSREKKESFPLTVTSAQKNPTAFYLCASSREGTGARNEQFFGPGTRLTVL.

The gene calls are TRBV11-2 and TRBJ2-3; 7 bases fit TRBD1. The CDR3 is 15 amino acids. V dropped 5 bases and J dropped 2; count of bases not matched to a gene: 7. Per the germline V gene, CDR1 is SGHAT and CDR2 is FQNNGV. CDR3 sequence: CASSSVDRPTDTQYF. In DNA form, the CDR3 reads TGTGCCAGCAGCAGCGTGGACAGGCCCACAGATACGCAGTATTTT. The complete variable domain, with remaining parts taken from reference TRBV11-2 and TRBJ2-3, reads EAGVAQSPRYKIIEKRQSVAFWCNPISGHATLYWYQQILGQGPKLLIQFQNNGVVDDSQLPKDRFSAERLKGVDSTLKIQPAKLEDSAVYLCASSSVDRPTDTQYFGPGTRLTVL.

The chain couples TRBV7-9 to TRBJ1-1; TRBD1 is a possible D gene (6 bases). CDR1 SEHNR and CDR2 FQNEAQ come from the germline V gene (reference sequence). This CDR3 contains 15 residues. Trimming pared 5 bases from V and 6 bases from J, leaving 19 bases between. CDR3 sequence reads: CASSLTGPVSAEAFF. The CDR3 DNA is TGTGCCAGCAGCCTTACAGGGCCCGTTAGCGCTGAAGCTTTCTTT. Filled out from reference TRBV7-9 and TRBJ1-1, the complete variable domain reads DTGVSQNPRHKITKRGQNVTFRCDPISEHNRLYWYRQTLGQGPEFLTYFQNEAQLEKSRLLSDRFSAERPKGSFSTLEIQRTEQGDSAMYLCASSLTGPVSAEAFFGQGTRLTVV.

V is TRBV5-1 and J is TRBJ2-3, with 15 bases lining up with TRBD2. Trimming took 0 bases from V and 6 from J; bases not matched to a gene: 2. The germline V gene has CDR1 SGHRS and CDR2 YFSETQ. The CDR3 loop spans 16 amino acids. The CDR3 sequence: CASSLGTSGGADTQYF. The CDR3 DNA reads TGCGCCAGCAGCTTGGGGACTAGCGGGGGGGCCGATACGCAGTATTTT. Together with reference TRBV5-1 and TRBJ2-3, the CDR3 gives the full variable domain: KAGVTQTPRYLIKTRGQQVTLSCSPISGHRSVSWYQQTPGQGLQFLFEYFSETQRNKGNFPGRFSGRQFSNSRSEMNVSTLELGDSALYLCASSLGTSGGADTQYFGPGTRLTVL.

This clone has more than one count but fewer than ten. The chain carries TRBV15 and TRBJ1-1; no definite D call. Looked up from germline, CDR1 is LNHNV and CDR2 is YYDKDF (reference sequence). Trimming took off 5 bases at V and 1 base at J, with 8 bases between the two ends. The CDR3 covers 13 residues. Written as DNA, the CDR3 is TGTGCCACCAGCCAGGCAGAGAACACTGAAGCTTTCTTT. Translation gives CATSQAENTEAFF.

Turning to this clone: Other DNA sequences in this sample translate to the same CDR3. The chain combines TRBV3-1 (or the pseudogene TRBV3-2) with TRBJ1-5, with D possibly being TRBD1 (6 bases). V shed 4 bases and J shed 7 bases, with 14 bases lying between them. This CDR3 spans 14 amino acids. Germline CDR1 LGHDT, CDR2 YNNKEL (reference sequence). Here the CDR3 reads CASSPLQGGQPQHF. CDR3 nucleotides: TGTGCCAGCAGCCCTCTACAGGGAGGGCAGCCCCAGCATTTT.

The gene calls are TRBV6-1 and TRBJ2-6; no clear D. The CDR3 is 18 amino acids. The V and J ends lost 0 bases and 0 bases respectively, with 12 bases between them. CDR1 is MNHNS and CDR2 is SASEGT in the germline V gene. This chain's CDR3 is CASSEAPALLSGANVLTF. The CDR3 DNA reads as TGTGCCAGCAGTGAAGCGCCCGCGTTACTCTCTGGGGCCAACGTCCTGACTTTC.

V gene TRBV6-1 combines with J gene TRBJ1-4; TRBD1 matches at 8 bases. The CDR3 is 15 residues long. In germline, CDR1 is MNHNS, CDR2 SASEGT. V was pared by 2 bases and J by 3 bases, with 2 bases of the junction left unmatched. The CDR3 loop is CASSEPTGANEKLFF. The DNA of the CDR3 is TGTGCCAGCAGTGAACCGACAGGGGCTAATGAAAAACTGTTTTTT.

The V and J genes are TRBV11-2 and TRBJ2-1, with 10 bases identical to TRBD2. The germline V gene encodes CDR1 SGHAT and CDR2 FQNNGV. V shed 0 bases and J 10 bases; nucleotides not matched to a gene: 6. The CDR3 is made up of 15 amino acids. The CDR3 spells CASSLDQRGGGEQFF. The CDR3 nucleotides read TGTGCCAGCAGCTTAGACCAGCGGGGGGGCGGAGAGCAGTTCTTC.

This chain uses TRBV3-1 (or the pseudogene TRBV3-2) with TRBJ1-2; D is possibly TRBD1 (5 bases). CDR1 and CDR2 from the germline V gene are LGHDT and YNNKEL (reference sequence). The CDR3 length is 14 residues. Deletions cut 3 bases from V and 4 bases from J, with 12 bases between. CDR3 sequence reads: CASSHSSGGYGYTF. CDR3 in DNA: TGTGCCAGCAGCCATTCTTCCGGGGGCTATGGCTACACCTTC.

This clone was picked up one time. The chain combines TRBV12-3 or TRBV12-4 with TRBJ2-5; tentative D call: TRBD1 (7 bases). The V gene lost 2 bases and the J gene lost 7 bases, with 11 bases spanning the gap. This CDR3 spans 13 amino acids. DNA of the CDR3: TGTGCCAGCAGTTTAAGGGGGCGGGGGACCCAGTACTTC. It yields the protein CASSLRGRGTQYF.

V and J are TRBV5-1 and TRBJ2-3, with 10 bases lining up with TRBD2. V was clipped by 0 bases and J by 6 bases; unmatched bases: 7. The germline V gene has CDR1 SGHRS and CDR2 YFSETQ. This CDR3 is 16 amino acids long. Here the CDR3 reads CASSLGAGLAADTQYF. The CDR3, as DNA: TGCGCCAGCAGCTTGGGTGCCGGACTAGCGGCCGATACGCAGTATTTT.

This rearrangement joins TRBV30 to TRBJ1-5; TRBD1 matches 8 bases. This CDR3 spans 14 amino acids. From germline, CDR1 is GTSNPN and CDR2 SVGIG (reference sequence). J lost 7 bases, V lost 1 base, and 6 bases had no gene match. The CDR3, as DNA: TGTGCCTGGAGTGCCGACAGGGGAGGGCAGCCCCAGCATTTT. It encodes CAWSADRGGQPQHF.